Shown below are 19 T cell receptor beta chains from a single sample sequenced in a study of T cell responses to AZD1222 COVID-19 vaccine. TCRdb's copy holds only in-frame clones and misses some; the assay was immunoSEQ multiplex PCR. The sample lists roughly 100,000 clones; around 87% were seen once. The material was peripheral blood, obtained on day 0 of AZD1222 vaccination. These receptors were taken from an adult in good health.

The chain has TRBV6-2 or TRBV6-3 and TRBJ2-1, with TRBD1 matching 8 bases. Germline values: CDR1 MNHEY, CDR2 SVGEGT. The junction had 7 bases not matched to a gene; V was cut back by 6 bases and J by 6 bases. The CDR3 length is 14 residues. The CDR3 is CASSRQGSFNEQFF. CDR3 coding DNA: TGTGCCAGCAGCAGACAGGGGAGTTTCAATGAGCAGTTCTTC.

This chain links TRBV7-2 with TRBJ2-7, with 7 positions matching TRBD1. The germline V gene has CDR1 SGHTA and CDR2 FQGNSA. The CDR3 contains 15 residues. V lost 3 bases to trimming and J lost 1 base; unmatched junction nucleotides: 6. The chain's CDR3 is CASSLGDSLSYEQYF. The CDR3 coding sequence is TGTGCCAGCAGCTTGGGGGACAGTCTGTCCTACGAGCAGTACTTC.

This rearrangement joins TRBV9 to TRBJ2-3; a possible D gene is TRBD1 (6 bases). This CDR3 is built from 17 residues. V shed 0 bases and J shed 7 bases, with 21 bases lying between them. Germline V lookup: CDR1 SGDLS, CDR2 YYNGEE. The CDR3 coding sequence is TGTGCCAGCAGCGTAGTGGGGGACACCTCTGGGTTAAATACGCAGTATTTT. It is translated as CASSVVGDTSGLNTQYF.

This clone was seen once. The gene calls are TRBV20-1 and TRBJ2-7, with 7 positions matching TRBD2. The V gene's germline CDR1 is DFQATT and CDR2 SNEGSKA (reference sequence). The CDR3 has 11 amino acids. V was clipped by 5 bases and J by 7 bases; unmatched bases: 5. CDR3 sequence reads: CSALAEGEQYF. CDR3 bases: TGCAGTGCTCTAGCGGAAGGGGAGCAGTACTTC.

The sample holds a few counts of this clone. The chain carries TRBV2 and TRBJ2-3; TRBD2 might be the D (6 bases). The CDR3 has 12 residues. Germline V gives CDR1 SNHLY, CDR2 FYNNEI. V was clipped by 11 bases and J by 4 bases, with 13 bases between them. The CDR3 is CAGGSVPDTQYF. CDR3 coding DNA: TGTGCCGGGGGGAGCGTCCCAGATACGCAGTATTTT.

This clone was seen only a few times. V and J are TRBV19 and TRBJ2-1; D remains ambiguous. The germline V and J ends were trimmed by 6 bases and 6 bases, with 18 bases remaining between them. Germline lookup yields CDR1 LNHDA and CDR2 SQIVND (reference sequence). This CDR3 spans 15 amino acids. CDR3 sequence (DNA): TGTGCCAGTAGCCAACCACCCCACGCCTTCAATGAGCAGTTCTTC. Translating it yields CASSQPPHAFNEQFF.

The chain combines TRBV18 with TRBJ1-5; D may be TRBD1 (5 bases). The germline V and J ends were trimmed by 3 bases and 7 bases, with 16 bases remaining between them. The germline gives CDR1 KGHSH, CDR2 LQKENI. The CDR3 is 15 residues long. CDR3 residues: CASSPALRAGQPQHF. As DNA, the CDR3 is TGTGCCAGCTCACCGGCGCTCAGGGCGGGCCAGCCCCAGCATTTT. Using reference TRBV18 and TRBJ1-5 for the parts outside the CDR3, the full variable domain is NAGVMQNPRHLVRRRGQEARLRCSPMKGHSHVYWYRQLPEEGLKFMVYLQKENIIDESGMPKERFSAEFPKEGPSILRIQQVVRGDSAAYFCASSPALRAGQPQHFGDGTRLSIL.

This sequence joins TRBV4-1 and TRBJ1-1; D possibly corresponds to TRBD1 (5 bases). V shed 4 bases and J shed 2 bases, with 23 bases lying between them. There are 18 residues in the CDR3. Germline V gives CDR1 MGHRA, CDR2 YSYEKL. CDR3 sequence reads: CASSRPFPGRRVNTEAFF. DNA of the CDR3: TGCGCCAGCAGCCGACCTTTTCCGGGACGAAGGGTAAACACTGAAGCTTTCTTT.

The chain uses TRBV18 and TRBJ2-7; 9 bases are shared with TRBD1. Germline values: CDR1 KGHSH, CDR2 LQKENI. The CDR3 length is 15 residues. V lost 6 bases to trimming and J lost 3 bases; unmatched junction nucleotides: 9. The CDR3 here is CASSSNRDRDYEQYF. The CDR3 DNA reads TGTGCCAGCTCCTCAAACCGGGACAGGGACTACGAGCAGTACTTC.

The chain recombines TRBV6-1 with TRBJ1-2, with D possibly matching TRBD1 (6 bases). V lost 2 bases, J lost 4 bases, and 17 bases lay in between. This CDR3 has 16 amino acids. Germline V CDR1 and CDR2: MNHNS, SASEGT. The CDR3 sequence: CASSEFRPGASYGYTF. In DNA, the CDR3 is TGTGCCAGCAGTGAATTTAGGCCAGGGGCTAGCTATGGCTACACCTTC.

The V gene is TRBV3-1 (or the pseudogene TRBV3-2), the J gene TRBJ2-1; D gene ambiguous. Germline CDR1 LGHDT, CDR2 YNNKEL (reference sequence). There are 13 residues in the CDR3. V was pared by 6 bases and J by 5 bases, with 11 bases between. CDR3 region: CASRLYQNNEQFF. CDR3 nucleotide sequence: TGTGCCAGCAGACTTTACCAGAACAATGAGCAGTTCTTC.

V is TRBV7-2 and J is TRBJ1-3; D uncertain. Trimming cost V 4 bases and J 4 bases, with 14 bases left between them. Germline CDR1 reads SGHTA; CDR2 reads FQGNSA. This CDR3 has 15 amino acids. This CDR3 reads CASSSLWDTGNTIYF. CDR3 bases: TGTGCCAGCAGCTCCCTTTGGGATACGGGAAACACCATATATTTT.

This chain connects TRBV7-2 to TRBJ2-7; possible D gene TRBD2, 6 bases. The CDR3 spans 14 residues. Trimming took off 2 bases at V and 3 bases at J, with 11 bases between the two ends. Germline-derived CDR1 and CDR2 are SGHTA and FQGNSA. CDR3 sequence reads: CASSLNSGLYEQYF. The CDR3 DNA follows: TGTGCCAGCAGCTTAAATAGCGGACTCTACGAGCAGTACTTC. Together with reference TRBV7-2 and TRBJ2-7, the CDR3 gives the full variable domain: GAGVSQSPSNKVTEKGKDVELRCDPISGHTALYWYRQSLGQGLEFLIYFQGNSAPDKSGLPSDRFSAERTGGSVSTLTIQRTQQEDSAVYLCASSLNSGLYEQYFGPGTRLTVT.

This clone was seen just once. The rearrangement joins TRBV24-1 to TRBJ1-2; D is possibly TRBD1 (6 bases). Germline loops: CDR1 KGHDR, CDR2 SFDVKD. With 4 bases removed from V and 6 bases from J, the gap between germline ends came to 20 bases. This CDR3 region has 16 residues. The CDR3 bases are TGTGCCACCAGTGACCGCGGTGGGGGGCTGACTGATGGCTACACCTTC. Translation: CATSDRGGGLTDGYTF.

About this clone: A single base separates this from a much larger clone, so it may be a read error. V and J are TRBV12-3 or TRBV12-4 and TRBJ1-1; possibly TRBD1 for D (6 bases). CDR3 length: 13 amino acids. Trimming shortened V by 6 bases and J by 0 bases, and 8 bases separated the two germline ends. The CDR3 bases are TGTGCCAGCAGAGGACAGTTGAACACTGAAGCTTTCTTT. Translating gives CASRGQLNTEAFF.

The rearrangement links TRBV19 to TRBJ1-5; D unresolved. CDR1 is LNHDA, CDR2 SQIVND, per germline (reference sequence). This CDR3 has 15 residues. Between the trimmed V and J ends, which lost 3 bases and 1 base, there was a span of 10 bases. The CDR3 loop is CASSITKTSNQPQHF. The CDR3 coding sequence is TGTGCCAGTAGTATCACCAAAACCAGCAATCAGCCCCAGCATTTT. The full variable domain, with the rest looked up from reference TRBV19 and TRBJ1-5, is DGGITQSPKYLFRKEGQNVTLSCEQNLNHDAMYWYRQDPGQGLRLIYYSQIVNDFQKGDIAEGYSVSREKKESFPLTVTSAQKNPTAFYLCASSITKTSNQPQHFGDGTRLSIL.

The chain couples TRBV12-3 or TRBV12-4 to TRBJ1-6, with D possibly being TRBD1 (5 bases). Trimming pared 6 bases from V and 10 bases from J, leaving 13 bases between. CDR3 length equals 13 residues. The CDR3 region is CASSLTGTSPLHF. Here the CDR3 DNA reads TGTGCCAGCAGCCTCACCGGGACCTCACCCCTCCACTTT.

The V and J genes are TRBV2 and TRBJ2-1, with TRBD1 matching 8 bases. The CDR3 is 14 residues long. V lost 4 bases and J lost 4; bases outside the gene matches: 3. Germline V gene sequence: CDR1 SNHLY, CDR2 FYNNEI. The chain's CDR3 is CASSVGQAYNEQFF. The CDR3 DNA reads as TGTGCCAGCAGTGTGGGACAGGCATACAATGAGCAGTTCTTC.

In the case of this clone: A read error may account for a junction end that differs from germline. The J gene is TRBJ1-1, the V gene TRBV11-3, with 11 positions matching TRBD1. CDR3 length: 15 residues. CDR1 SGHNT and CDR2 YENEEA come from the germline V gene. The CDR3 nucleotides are TGTACCAGCAGTCTCGGACAGGGGGCTGGCACTGAAGCTTTCTTT. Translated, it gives CTSSLGQGAGTEAFF.